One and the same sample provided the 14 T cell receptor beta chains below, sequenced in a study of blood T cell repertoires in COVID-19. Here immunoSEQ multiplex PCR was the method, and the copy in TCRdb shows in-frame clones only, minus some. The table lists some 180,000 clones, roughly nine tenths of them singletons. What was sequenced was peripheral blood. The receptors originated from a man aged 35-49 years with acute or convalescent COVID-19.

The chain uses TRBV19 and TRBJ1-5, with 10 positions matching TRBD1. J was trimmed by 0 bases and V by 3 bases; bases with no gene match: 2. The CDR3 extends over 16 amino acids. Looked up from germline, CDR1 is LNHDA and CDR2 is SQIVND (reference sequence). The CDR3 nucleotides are TGTGCCAGTAGTATCGACAGGGGGCATAGCAATCAGCCCCAGCATTTT. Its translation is CASSIDRGHSNQPQHF.

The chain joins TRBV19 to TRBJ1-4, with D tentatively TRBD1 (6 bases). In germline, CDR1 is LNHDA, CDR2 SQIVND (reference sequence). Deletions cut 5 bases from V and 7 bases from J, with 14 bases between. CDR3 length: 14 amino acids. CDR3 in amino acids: CASSAQGGGEKLFF. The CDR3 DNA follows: TGTGCCAGTAGTGCACAGGGTGGTGGTGAAAAACTGTTTTTT.

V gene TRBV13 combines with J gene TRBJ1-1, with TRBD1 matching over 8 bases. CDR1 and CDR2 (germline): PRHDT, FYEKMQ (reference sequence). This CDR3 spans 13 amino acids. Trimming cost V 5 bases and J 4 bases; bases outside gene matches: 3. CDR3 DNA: TGTGCCAGCAGCCCTGACAGGGGCACTGAAGCTTTCTTT. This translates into CASSPDRGTEAFF.

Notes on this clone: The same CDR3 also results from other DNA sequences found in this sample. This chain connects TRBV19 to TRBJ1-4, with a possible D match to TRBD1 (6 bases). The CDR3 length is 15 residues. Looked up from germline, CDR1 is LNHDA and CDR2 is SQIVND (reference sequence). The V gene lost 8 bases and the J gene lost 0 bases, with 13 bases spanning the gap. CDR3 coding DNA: TGTGCCAGTTCGTCACAGGGAACAACTAATGAAAAACTGTTTTTT. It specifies CASSSQGTTNEKLFF.

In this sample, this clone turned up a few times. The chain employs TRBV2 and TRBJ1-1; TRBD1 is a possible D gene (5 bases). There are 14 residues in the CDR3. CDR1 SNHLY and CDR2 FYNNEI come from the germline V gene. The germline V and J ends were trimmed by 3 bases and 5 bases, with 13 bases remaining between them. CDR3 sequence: CASSDTAGRTEAFF. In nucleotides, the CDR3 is TGTGCCAGCAGTGATACAGCAGGGCGGACTGAAGCTTTCTTT.

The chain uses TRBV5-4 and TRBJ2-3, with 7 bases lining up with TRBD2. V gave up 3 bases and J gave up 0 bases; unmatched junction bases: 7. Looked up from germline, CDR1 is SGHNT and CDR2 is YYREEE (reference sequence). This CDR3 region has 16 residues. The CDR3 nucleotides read TGTGCCAGCAGCTCGCCGACTAGCCTTAGCACAGATACGCAGTATTTT. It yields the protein CASSSPTSLSTDTQYF. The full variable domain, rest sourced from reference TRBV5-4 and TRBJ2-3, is ETGVTQSPTHLIKTRGQQVTLRCSSQSGHNTVSWYQQALGQGPQFIFQYYREEENGRGNFPPRFSGLQFPNYSSELNVNALELDDSALYLCASSSPTSLSTDTQYFGPGTRLTVL.

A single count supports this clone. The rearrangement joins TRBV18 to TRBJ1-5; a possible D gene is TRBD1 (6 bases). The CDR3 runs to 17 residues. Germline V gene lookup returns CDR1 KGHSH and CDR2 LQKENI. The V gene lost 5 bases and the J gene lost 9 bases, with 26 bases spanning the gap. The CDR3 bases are TGTGCCAGCTCAAACCAGGGAGACAGGCAGCGACCGGGGCCCCAGCATTTT. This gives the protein CASSNQGDRQRPGPQHF.

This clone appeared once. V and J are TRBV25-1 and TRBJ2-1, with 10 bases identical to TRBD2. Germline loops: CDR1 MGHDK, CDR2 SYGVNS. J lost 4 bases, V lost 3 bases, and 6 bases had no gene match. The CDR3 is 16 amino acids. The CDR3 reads CASSDLAGDLYNEQFF. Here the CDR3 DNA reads TGTGCCAGCAGTGATCTAGCGGGGGACCTTTACAATGAGCAGTTCTTC.

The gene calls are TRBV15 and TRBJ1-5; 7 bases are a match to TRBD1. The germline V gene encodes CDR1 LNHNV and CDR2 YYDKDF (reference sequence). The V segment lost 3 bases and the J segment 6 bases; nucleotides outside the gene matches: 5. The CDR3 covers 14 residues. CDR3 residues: CATSRSGGGQPQHF. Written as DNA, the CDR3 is TGTGCCACCAGCAGGTCAGGGGGAGGTCAGCCCCAGCATTTT.

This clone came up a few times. CDR3 in DNA: TGTGCCAGCAGTGAATCAAGGGTATCGAGGGCCAATCAGCCCCAGCATTTT. Its translation: CASSESRVSRANQPQHF. The J gene is TRBJ1-5, the V gene TRBV6-1, with D unclear. V was shortened by 2 bases and J by 3 bases, with 17 bases between the two germline ends. Germline lookup yields CDR1 MNHNS and CDR2 SASEGT. The CDR3 has 17 residues.

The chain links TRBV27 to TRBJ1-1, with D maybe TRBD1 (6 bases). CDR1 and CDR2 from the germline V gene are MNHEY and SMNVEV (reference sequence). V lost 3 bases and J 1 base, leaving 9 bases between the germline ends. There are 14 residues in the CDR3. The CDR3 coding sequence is TGTGCCAGCAGTTTGGGACACAAGAACACTGAAGCTTTCTTT. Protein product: CASSLGHKNTEAFF.

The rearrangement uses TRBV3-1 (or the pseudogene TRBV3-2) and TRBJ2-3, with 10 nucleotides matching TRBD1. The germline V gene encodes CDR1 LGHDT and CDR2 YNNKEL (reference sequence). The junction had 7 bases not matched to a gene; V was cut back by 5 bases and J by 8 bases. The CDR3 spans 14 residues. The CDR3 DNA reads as TGTGCCAGCAGCGTCCGGGACAGGGGAGCTACGCAGTATTTT. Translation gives CASSVRDRGATQYF.

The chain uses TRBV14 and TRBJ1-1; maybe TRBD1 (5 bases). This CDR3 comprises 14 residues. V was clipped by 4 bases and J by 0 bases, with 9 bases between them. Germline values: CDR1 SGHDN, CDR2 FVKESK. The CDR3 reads CASSPGRMNTEAFF. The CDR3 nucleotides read TGTGCCAGCAGCCCAGGGCGAATGAACACTGAAGCTTTCTTT.

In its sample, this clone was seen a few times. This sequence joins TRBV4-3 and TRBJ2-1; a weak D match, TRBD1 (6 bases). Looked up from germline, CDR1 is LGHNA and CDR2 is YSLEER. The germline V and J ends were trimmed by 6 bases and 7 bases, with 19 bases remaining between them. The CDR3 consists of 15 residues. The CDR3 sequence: CASSTTGWAKNEQFF. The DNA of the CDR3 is TGCGCCAGCAGTACTACAGGGTGGGCTAAGAATGAGCAGTTCTTC.